This T cell receptor beta chain was captured in a study of blood T cell repertoires in COVID-19. Only in-frame clones appear in the TCRdb table, and some are missing; sequencing was by immunoSEQ multiplex PCR. In the table there are 40,000 to 50,000 clones, 70% to 90% of which are singletons. Germline V gene data show CDR1 as SGHRS and CDR2 as YFSETQ. The CDR3 sequence is 15 residues long. The junction had 6 bases not matched to a gene; V was cut back by 4 bases and J by 5 bases. Material for sequencing was peripheral blood. The TCR comes from a human donor in a cohort sampled during active COVID-19. The donor label of this sample is uncertain. The chain uses TRBV5-1 and TRBJ2-1; TRBD2 matches at 10 bases. The CDR3 here is CASSPRTSGDNEQFF. The CDR3, as DNA: TGCGCCAGCAGCCCCAGGACTAGCGGCGACAATGAGCAGTTCTTC.